This T cell receptor beta chain derives from a study of siplizumab effects on memory and regulatory T cells (dated by TCRdb to the late 2010s). Background for the entire study: The study examined how the anti-CD2 antibody siplizumab affects alloreactive T-cell subsets in allogeneic mixed lymphocyte reactions built from human PBMCs. General conclusions and limits of the study: A naive or memory phenotype could not be assigned to roughly 75-96% of proliferating CD4+ or CD8+ clones. Among mappable alloreactive CD4+ clones, the Treg-derived fraction averaged about 75% with siplizumab versus 25% to 30% in control reactions. Sequences below about 10^-5 frequency were poorly captured, so only a minor fraction of alloreactive clones could be mapped to unstimulated subsets. Compared with memory T cells, unstimulated naive T cells appeared more diverse, and naive cells seemed to make a substantial contribution to the alloresponse. Siplizumab significantly reduced the cumulative frequency of alloreactive sequences traceable to unstimulated CD4+ memory T cells. Whether proliferating Tregs from siplizumab cultures actually had suppressive function was not functionally confirmed.

The germline V gene provides CDR1 SGHDT and CDR2 YYEEEE. V is clipped by 0 bases and J by 9 bases, and the sequence between their germline boundaries is 7 bases long. The CDR3 contains 12 residues, cysteine and phenylalanine counted. The kept DNA is CDR3 alone, 36 bases in frame from the first base. Sorted unstimulated T cells and proliferating T cells recovered from mixed lymphocyte reactions were subjected to TCRbeta CDR3 sequencing. Fresh whole blood from roughly 10 HLA-typed healthy donors was used to isolate PBMCs. The library was prepared using the immunoSEQ multiplex PCR assay. Each sample had about 10^5 TCR templates assayed by the deep sequencing platform. Genomic DNA extracted from sorted T cells was used for TCRbeta CDR3 sequencing. Under the source paper's analysis protocol: The R programming language was used for the clonal analysis of the TCRbeta CDR3 data. Alloreactive CD4+ and CD8+ clones were identified by comparing unstimulated samples to CFSE-low samples taken after the reaction. By matching sequences to the repertoires of sorted unstimulated Treg and non-Treg cells, each alloreactive CD4+ clone was assigned a regulatory or non-regulatory origin. In its TCRdb copy, this immuneACCESS table keeps in-frame sequences only and misses some clones. Where compared with another copy, unresolved V genes explain less than half of these, and the others have no known cause. Clone size and V and J calls were adopted from that table, with D and trimming inferred from the DNA. This sample comprises around 100,000 clones, 91% of them detected only once. The top ten constitute approximately 0.15% of the sample.

With regard to this clone: What this receptor recognizes is not known. The sample holds no much larger clone one base away, and base qualities are not on file.

This chain joins TRBV5-6 to TRBJ2-1; the D gene is possibly TRBD1 or TRBD2, each agreeing over 5 bases. This clonotype was obtained from a human donor in good health. Sequenced: CD4+ T cells sorted from blood. Here is the DNA: TGTGCCAGCAGCTTGGGGGGGACTGAGCAGTTCTTC. It specifies CASSLGGTEQFF.